One and the same sample provided the 24 T cell receptor beta chains below, sequenced in a study of monozygotic twins with inflammatory bowel disease. Following a re-call of the 5' RACE reads, TCRdb has one entry per CDR3 protein and lacks DNA. The table lists some 150,000 distinct CDR3 sequences, with about 7.4% in the top ten. The sequenced material came from blood. Receptor source: a human donor with ulcerative colitis or Crohn's disease, or a healthy co-twin of an affected twin (not recorded which).

V is TRBV5-6 and J is TRBJ1-4; the TRBD1 assignment by TCRdb is unverifiable without DNA. This CDR3 spans 15 amino acids. CDR1 and CDR2 (germline): SGHDT, YYEEEE. The CDR3 spells CASSRAGVVWEKLFF.

This chain uses TRBV6-6 with TRBJ1-1; TCRdb indicates TRBD1, and absent DNA this call remains unverified. The CDR3 extends over 14 amino acids. The germline CDR1 and CDR2 sequences are MNHNY and SVGAGI (reference sequence). The CDR3 sequence: CASSLTGANPEAFF.

The chain links TRBV15 to TRBJ1-3; TCRdb indicates TRBD1, and absent DNA this call remains unverified. This CDR3 has 16 residues. CDR1 LNHNV and CDR2 YYDKDF come from the germline V gene (reference sequence). CDR3 loop: CATSRPQGARGNTIYF.

The chain has TRBV13 and TRBJ2-2; there is no DNA to check the TCRdb D call of TRBD2. The CDR3 covers 15 residues. Germline values: CDR1 PRHDT, CDR2 FYEKMQ (reference sequence). CDR3 in amino acids: CASSLTPRESGELFF.

The rearrangement uses TRBV27 and TRBJ2-5; the TRBD1 assignment by TCRdb is unverifiable without DNA. CDR1 is MNHEY and CDR2 is SMNVEV in the germline V gene (reference sequence). The CDR3 runs 14 residues. CDR3 sequence reads: CASSNPGRWETQYF.

The genes are TRBV11-2 and TRBJ2-7; the D call from TCRdb, TRBD1, cannot be confirmed without DNA. This CDR3 has 12 amino acids. Germline values: CDR1 SGHAT, CDR2 FQNNGV. CDR3 residues: CASSQTGCEQYF.

This chain uses TRBV20-1 with TRBJ1-5; TCRdb names TRBD1, which stays unverified in the absence of DNA. CDR1 is DFQATT and CDR2 is SNEGSKA in the germline V gene (reference sequence). The CDR3 totals 16 residues. CDR3 loop: CSARTLQGSSNQPQHF.

This chain uses TRBV19 with TRBJ2-7; lacking DNA, the TRBD1 call made by TCRdb goes unchecked. CDR3 length: 15 residues. CDR1 is LNHDA, CDR2 SQIVND, per germline (reference sequence). Here the CDR3 reads CASSIDGDRVYEQYF.

V usage is TRBV5-1 and J usage is TRBJ2-2; TCRdb selects TRBD2, and the lack of DNA leaves this call unchecked. The CDR3 has 15 residues. The germline CDR1 and CDR2 sequences are SGHRS and YFSETQ. CDR3 region: CASSATSGSAGELFF.

CDR3 region: CASSWDRKGEGEQYF. The chain carries TRBV6-5 and TRBJ2-7; TCRdb indicates TRBD1, and absent DNA this call remains unverified. The germline CDR1 and CDR2 sequences are MNHEY and SVGAGI. The CDR3 is 15 residues long.

V and J are TRBV11-2 and TRBJ2-5; the TRBD2 assignment by TCRdb is unverifiable without DNA. The CDR3 has 16 amino acids. Per germline, CDR1 SGHAT and CDR2 FQNNGV. CDR3 residues: CASSLGSSGGQETQYF.

The rearrangement links TRBV6-5 to TRBJ1-2; TCRdb designates TRBD1, a call that cannot be tested without DNA. The germline V gene encodes CDR1 MNHEY and CDR2 SVGAGI. The CDR3 contains 12 residues. The CDR3 sequence: CATKFQGDGYTF.

The chain joins TRBV11-2 to TRBJ1-1; the TCRdb D gene call, TRBD1, has no DNA to confirm it. The germline V gene encodes CDR1 SGHAT and CDR2 FQNNGV. The CDR3 consists of 17 residues. CDR3 protein: CASSATDRGRSNTEAFF.

The chain links TRBV29-1 to TRBJ2-3; the TRBD1 assignment by TCRdb is unverifiable without DNA. Per the germline V gene, CDR1 is SQVTM and CDR2 is ANQGSEA. This CDR3 has 15 residues. The CDR3 protein is CSVSWTSPSTDTQYF.

This rearrangement joins TRBV29-1 to TRBJ2-3; TCRdb proposes TRBD2, but this gene call is untestable without DNA. In germline, CDR1 is SQVTM, CDR2 ANQGSEA. The length of the CDR3 is 15 residues. The CDR3 reads CSVTGLAGGTDTQYF.

The CDR3 sequence: CASSYFGQGENGYTF. This sequence joins TRBV6-2 or TRBV6-3 and TRBJ1-2; TCRdb calls TRBD1, which cannot be checked without DNA. The germline gives CDR1 MNHEY, CDR2 SVGEGT. The CDR3 totals 15 residues.

The chain joins TRBV11-2 to TRBJ1-1. This CDR3 contains 13 residues. Germline assignment: CDR1 SGHAT and CDR2 FQNNGV. CDR3 loop: CASSLLDRTEAFF.

The chain recombines TRBV5-1 with TRBJ1-2. This CDR3 comprises 14 residues. From germline, CDR1 is SGHRS and CDR2 YFSETQ. CDR3 sequence: CASSFEPANYGYTF.

V gene TRBV4-1 combines with J gene TRBJ1-3. Germline V gene sequence: CDR1 MGHRA, CDR2 YSYEKL. The CDR3 is made up of 16 amino acids. CDR3 loop: CASSQDRLRSGNTIYF.

V and J are TRBV21-1 and TRBJ1-4. TRBV21-1 constitutes a pseudogene. The CDR3 extends over 18 amino acids. The chain's CDR3 is CASSKAEGYGATNEKLFF.

The chain employs TRBV11-2 and TRBJ2-3; no DNA is available, so the TRBD2 call from TCRdb remains unchecked. Germline assignment: CDR1 SGHAT and CDR2 FQNNGV. CDR3 length equals 17 residues. This CDR3 reads CASSKRAAGLRTDTQYF.

CDR3 sequence reads: CASSQEGRDDEQFF. The chain uses TRBV4-1 and TRBJ2-1; no DNA is available, so the TRBD1 call from TCRdb remains unchecked. Germline values: CDR1 MGHRA, CDR2 YSYEKL. The CDR3 is made up of 14 amino acids.

V and J are TRBV2 and TRBJ2-1; lacking DNA, the TRBD1 call made by TCRdb goes unchecked. Germline V gives CDR1 SNHLY, CDR2 FYNNEI. The CDR3 contains 15 residues. The CDR3 sequence: CASSPGGVSYNEQFF. Supplemented by reference TRBV2 and TRBJ2-1, the full variable domain reads EPEVTQTPSHQVTQMGQEVILRCVPISNHLYFYWYRQILGQKVEFLVSFYNNEISEKSEIFDDQFSVERPDGSNFTLKIRSTKLEDSAMYFCASSPGGVSYNEQFFGPGTRLTVL.

CDR3 loop: CASSLGQGPVSPLYEQYF. The chain carries TRBV12-3 or TRBV12-4 and TRBJ2-7; checking the TCRdb D call of TRBD1 is not possible without DNA. This CDR3 region has 18 residues.